These T cell receptor beta chains were read from a single sample in a study of cytomegalovirus exposure and HLA in healthy donors. TCRdb's copy holds only in-frame clones and misses some; the assay was immunoSEQ multiplex PCR. The table records 150,000 to 180,000 clones, about 74% of them present only once. The sequencing sample was made of PBMCs. Source of these receptors: a woman in her thirties or forties in good health and CMV-seronegative. CDR3s include the opening cysteine and the closing phenylalanine or tryptophan. The D gene is left open where the match is weak. A clone size is listed for some rows: how often the clone was seen (once, few, many), or a class if it is expanded.

CDR3 DNA | CDR3 protein | D gene | V gene | clone size | J gene
TGTGCCAGCAGCCAAGTTGGGCCCTATGGCTACACCTTC | CASSQVGPYGYTF | - | TRBV4-2 | - | TRBJ1-2
TGCAGCGCTGGGGGAATGAAACTAGCGGGGCTCCAAGAGACCCAGTACTTC | CSAGGMKLAGLQETQYF | TRBD2 | TRBV29-1 | - | TRBJ2-5
TGTGCCAGCAGCTTCCTAGCGGGAGTTTTTCGAGGCACAGATACGCAGTATTTT | CASSFLAGVFRGTDTQYF | TRBD2 | TRBV7-9 | - | TRBJ2-3
TGTGCCAGCAGCACTGCAGGGTTCTCTGGAAACACCATATATTTT | CASSTAGFSGNTIYF | - | TRBV7-8 | - | TRBJ1-3
TGCGCCAGCAGTGAGGTGGTCAGGGGGCCTCACGAGCAGTACTTC | CASSEVVRGPHEQYF | TRBD1 | TRBV10-2 | - | TRBJ2-7
TGTGCCAGCAGCCGACTCGCTAGTGGCCGGGCCGGGGAGCTGTTTTTT | CASSRLASGRAGELFF | - | TRBV11-2 | - | TRBJ2-2
TGTGCCATCAGTGAGTTACCGGGACAGCTTCCTACTGGTGAGCAGTTCTTC | CAISELPGQLPTGEQFF | TRBD1 | TRBV10-3 | - | TRBJ2-1
TGCGCCAGCAGCTTCGTAGCGGGAGGTCCCTACGAGCAGTACTTC | CASSFVAGGPYEQYF | TRBD2 | TRBV5-1 | - | TRBJ2-7
TGTGCCAGCAGTTTTCAGGGGGACACTGAAGCTTTCTTT | CASSFQGDTEAFF | TRBD1 | TRBV27 | - | TRBJ1-1
TGCGCCAGCAGCTTGGACCCCCAACTAGAATTTTCCTACAATGAGCAGTTCTTC | CASSLDPQLEFSYNEQFF | - | TRBV5-1 | - | TRBJ2-1
TGTGCCAGCAGCTCCCCGACAGGGAGCTCCTACGAGCAGTACTTC | CASSSPTGSSYEQYF | TRBD1 | TRBV13 | - | TRBJ2-7
TGTGCCATCAGTGAGTCGAGCAGGGGCGATGAAAAACTGTTTTTT | CAISESSRGDEKLFF | - | TRBV10-3 | - | TRBJ1-4
TGTGCCAGCAGCTCCCCTCGACAGTTTTTTAATGAAAAACTGTTTTTT | CASSSPRQFFNEKLFF | - | TRBV7-9 | - | TRBJ1-4
TGTGCCAGCAGTCCACAGGGAGGGCGTGAAAAACTGTTTTTT | CASSPQGGREKLFF | - | TRBV25-1 | - | TRBJ1-4
TGCGCCAGCGGGCGGGATCAAGAGACCCAGTACTTC | CASGRDQETQYF | - | TRBV5-1 | - | TRBJ2-5
TGTGCCAGCAGCACCGGGACAGGGGCCACAGATACGCAGTATTTT | CASSTGTGATDTQYF | TRBD1 | TRBV7-9 | - | TRBJ2-3
TGCGCCAGCGGCGGGGGGAGCACCGGGGAGCTGTTTTTT | CASGGGSTGELFF | TRBD2 | TRBV5-1 | once | TRBJ2-2
TGTGCCAGCAGCTATCCCAACCAAGAGACCCAGTACTTC | CASSYPNQETQYF | - | TRBV5-4 | - | TRBJ2-5
TGTGCCAGCAGTCCCCACCTACCCCTTCTAGCGAGCTCCTACGAGCAGTACTTC | CASSPHLPLLASSYEQYF | - | TRBV2 | once | TRBJ2-7
TGCGCCAGCGGCCCGGGACAGAGCATGAACACTGAAGCTTTCTTT | CASGPGQSMNTEAFF | TRBD1 | TRBV5-1 | - | TRBJ1-1
TGTGCCAGCAGCCTGCTGGGTAACAGCCCACGGGGGGCCCAGTACTTC | CASSLLGNSPRGAQYF | TRBD2 | TRBV7-8 | - | TRBJ2-5
TGTGCCAGCAGCGTAGTTGGGATAGCGGGAAGGACAGATACGCAGTATTTT | CASSVVGIAGRTDTQYF | TRBD2 | TRBV9 | - | TRBJ2-3
TGTGCCATCAGCATGACAGGGGGCTACGAGCAGTACTTC | CAISMTGGYEQYF | TRBD1 | TRBV10-3 | - | TRBJ2-7
TGTGCCTGGGGGACAGGGCGGGACTATGGCTACACCTTC | CAWGTGRDYGYTF | TRBD1 | TRBV30 | - | TRBJ1-2
TGTGCCAGCAGCTTAGGGGCTACAGATACGCAGTATTTT | CASSLGATDTQYF | - | TRBV7-9 | - | TRBJ2-3
TGTGCAAGTCGCTTAGATACAAGGGGAAGGCCCACTAATTCACCCCTCCACTTT | CASRLDTRGRPTNSPLHF | - | TRBV12-2 | - | TRBJ1-6
TGTGCCAGCAGCTTACTTCCAGGTCAAGAGACCCAGTACTTC | CASSLLPGQETQYF | - | TRBV7-9 | - | TRBJ2-5
TGTGCCAGCAGTTTTTTAGTTGAGGGGGCCTACTATGGCTACACCTTC | CASSFLVEGAYYGYTF | TRBD1 | TRBV28 | few | TRBJ1-2
TGTGCCAGTAGTATACAGGGGGCGGCTGAAGCTTTCTTT | CASSIQGAAEAFF | TRBD1 | TRBV19 | - | TRBJ1-1
TGTGCCAGCGCGGGGACAGGGGATCAGCCCCAGCATTTT | CASAGTGDQPQHF | TRBD1 | TRBV6-1 | - | TRBJ1-5
TGCAGCGTTGTACAGGGGCACACCGGGGAGCTGTTTTTT | CSVVQGHTGELFF | TRBD1 | TRBV29-1 | - | TRBJ2-2
TGTGCCAGCAGCGGACGGACAGGGGGTAATCAGCCCCAGCATTTT | CASSGRTGGNQPQHF | TRBD1 | TRBV7-8 | - | TRBJ1-5
TGCAGCGTTGCCCCGGGACAGGGGGCTTCTAACTATGGCTACACCTTC | CSVAPGQGASNYGYTF | TRBD1 | TRBV29-1 | - | TRBJ1-2
TGCGCCAGCAGCCCAGGGGGCGCGTCGGTCAAAAACATTCAGTACTTC | CASSPGGASVKNIQYF | TRBD1 | TRBV5-1 | - | TRBJ2-4
TGCGCCAGCAGCTCCGGGACAGCCTATGGCTACACCTTC | CASSSGTAYGYTF | TRBD1 | TRBV5-1 | - | TRBJ1-2
TGTGCCAGCAGCTTATTACTAGCGTCAGAGACCCAGTACTTC | CASSLLLASETQYF | TRBD2 | TRBV7-8 | - | TRBJ2-5
TGTGCCATCTCCGCCGGGACAGGGTACGCTGAAGCTTTCTTT | CAISAGTGYAEAFF | TRBD1 | TRBV10-3 | - | TRBJ1-1
TGCGCCAGCAGCCAGACTAGCGGGAAGGGGCAGTACTTC | CASSQTSGKGQYF | TRBD2 | TRBV4-1 | once | TRBJ2-7
TGTGCCAGCAGTATACAGGGAATCGACTACACCTTC | CASSIQGIDYTF | - | TRBV28 | - | TRBJ1-2
TGTGCCAGCTCACCAGGCAGTGGACACACAGATACGCAGTATTTT | CASSPGSGHTDTQYF | - | TRBV18 | - | TRBJ2-3
TGTGCCAGCAGTGAATTTGTCGGGGGTCGAGACTATGGCTACACCTTC | CASSEFVGGRDYGYTF | - | TRBV2 | - | TRBJ1-2
TGTGCCAGCAGCGTAGCTACGGGGGTAGGGGAAAAACTGTTTTTT | CASSVATGVGEKLFF | - | TRBV9 | - | TRBJ1-4
TGCGCCAGCAGTGAGTCAAGGAGGAACACTGAAGCTTTCTTT | CASSESRRNTEAFF | - | TRBV10-2 | - | TRBJ1-1
TGTGCCAGCAGCCCGGGACTAGCGGGACTCTACAATGAGCAGTTCTTC | CASSPGLAGLYNEQFF | TRBD2 | TRBV2 | - | TRBJ2-1
TGTGCCATCAGTGACCCCGACAGGATTTATCAGCCCCAGCATTTT | CAISDPDRIYQPQHF | - | TRBV10-3 | once | TRBJ1-5
TGTGCCAGCGGGTATTTAGGACAGGGGGGCACTGAAGCTTTCTTT | CASGYLGQGGTEAFF | TRBD1 | TRBV28 | - | TRBJ1-1
TGTGCCAGTAGTATTCAAGGGGATGGCGGCAATCAGCCCCAGCATTTT | CASSIQGDGGNQPQHF | - | TRBV19 | once | TRBJ1-5
TGTGCCACCAGGGCGGGGGTGACTAATGAAAAACTGTTTTTT | CATRAGVTNEKLFF | - | TRBV10-3 | - | TRBJ1-4
TGTGCCAGCAGAACAACAGCGAACACTGAAGCTTTCTTT | CASRTTANTEAFF | - | TRBV6-1 | - | TRBJ1-1
TGTGCCAGCAGCTTACGGACAGTTCGGGAGACCCAGTACTTC | CASSLRTVRETQYF | - | TRBV13 | - | TRBJ2-5
TGTGCCAGCAGTGACCCCCCTAGCGGCAGTGTGGATACGCAGTATTTT | CASSDPPSGSVDTQYF | TRBD2 | TRBV25-1 | - | TRBJ2-3
TGTGCCAGCAGCGCAGGGGGGACTAGCGTTCAAGAGACCCAGTACTTC | CASSAGGTSVQETQYF | TRBD2 | TRBV9 | - | TRBJ2-5